This T cell receptor beta chain was recovered during a study of T-cell reconstitution after alpha-beta-depleted transplantation in children. CDR3 size: 13 residues. V was pared by 8 bases and J by 11 bases, with 16 bases between. Germline V lookup: CDR1 SGHTA, CDR2 FQGNSA. The authors prepared the TCRbeta library with unique molecular identifiers. Using its own MiXCR run on the PCR reads, TCRdb lists one record per CDR3 protein. Here the sample spans roughly 790,000 distinct CDR3 sequences, 16% being singletons. V gene TRBV7-2 combines with J gene TRBJ2-6; weak D call: TRBD1 (6 bases). The sequence came from a male patient between 10 and 17 years old who had a stem cell transplant for acute lymphoblastic leukemia, so the T cells may come from the graft donor. The material sequenced was PBMCs, mostly from graft donor cells, taken 360 days after TCRalphabeta/CD19-depleted stem cell transplant. CDR3 nucleotide sequence: TGTGCCAGCGGGGACAACGCCTTCGACGTCCTGACTTTC. This translates into CASGDNAFDVLTF. The full variable domain, in which reference TRBV7-2 and TRBJ2-6 provide the parts outside the CDR3, is GAGVSQSPSNKVTEKGKDVELRCDPISGHTALYWYRQSLGQGLEFLIYFQGNSAPDKSGLPSDRFSAERTGGSVSTLTIQRTQQEDSAVYLCASGDNAFDVLTFGAGSRLTVL.